Listed here is a single T cell receptor (beta chain). Its antigen target is currently unknown. Nothing much larger sits one base from this clone, and base qualities are not available. This sample is drawn from a study of monozygotic twins with cystic fibrosis (dated by TCRdb to the early 2020s). Study-level background: Barcoded libraries were prepared with about 16 PCR cycles from three micrograms of fragmented DNA. To gauge how much genetics shapes V and J gene usage, the researchers compared TCR beta repertoires both within and across 16 monozygotic twin pairs who have cystic fibrosis. Ten female and six male twin pairs, aged roughly 2.0 to 40 years (median about 10 years) and mostly children and adolescents, were included in the cohort. Twins were ranked among around 1,000 cohort participants for weight-for-height and FEVPerc (FEV1 disease centile) at the day of blood sampling. Data for three of the twin pairs had been reported previously in another context.

Following the manufacturer's instructions, TCR beta CDR3 regions were amplified by multiplex PCR with the immunoSEQ immune profiling system. An Illumina NextSeq system was used for sequencing. As for the authors' bioinformatics: The immunoSEQ Analyzer platform handled processing of the sequence data, and clonality was calculated by taking the square root of Simpson's index of productive rearrangements. Similarity in V and J usage was quantified by Jensen-Shannon distance, and CDR3 generation probabilities were calculated with OLGA. Shared CDR3 sequences were searched in the immuneACCESS database (August 2020) and in VDJdb (December 2020). TCRdb provides this immuneACCESS table in a form limited to in-frame rearrangements. Some clones are lacking; in checked studies, under half of them reflect an unresolved V gene, and why the rest are absent is not known. V and J calls and clone size are copied from that table; D and trimming were computed from the DNA. The table for this sample lists about 15,000 clones; roughly 98% of them were counted only once. The top ten hold 0.41% of the sample.

The CDR3 spans 12 residues, from the cysteine through the phenylalanine. Solely the CDR3 DNA is kept, with 36 bases framed from the first base. Trimming at the junction amounts to 4 bases on V and 9 bases on J, and the germline ends lie 10 bases apart. CDR1 MNHEY and CDR2 SVGAGI were looked up in the germline V gene. Overall study outcomes, separate from this receptor: In 13 of 16 pairs, V gene usage most closely resembled the co-twin's, and the same held for J usage in 8 of 16 pairs, a pattern suggesting genetic constraints. Sharing of nucleotide-identical clonotypes was significantly greater within monozygotic CF twin pairs than between unrelated CF individuals (P = 0.000026, Mann-Whitney). Simpson clonality was found to be generally low (median about 0.009), suggesting a naive-dominated repertoire, although higher clonality was observed in the most severely affected patients. The cohort was small, and the number of shared CDR3s showed no association with age, concordance or disease severity.

The twin pairs came from the European Cystic Fibrosis Twin and Sibling Study Cohort, which recruited patients from over a hundred CF clinics across 14 European countries. Zygosity and CFTR genotype were confirmed in-house, and zygosity was tested by multiplex PCR of nine short tandem repeat loci. Peripheral blood was sampled from each twin, with clinical parameters recorded on the day of blood sampling. Genomic DNA was isolated from peripheral blood cells with phenol/chloroform and kept in TE buffer at 4 degrees C. The sequenced sample was blood. This receptor was obtained from a girl aged 2-15 years with cystic fibrosis. Recombination linked TRBV6-5 to TRBJ2-1; the D gene cannot be resolved reliably. For the CDR3, the sequence is CASSSRYGEQFF. Here is the DNA: TGTGCCAGCAGTTCGCGATACGGTGAGCAGTTCTTC.